Listed below are T cell receptor beta chains from one sample, sequenced in a study of response to subunit inactivated influenza vaccine. Using its own MiXCR run on the RT-PCR reads, TCRdb lists one record per CDR3 protein. The table has about 780,000 distinct CDR3 sequences, less than 20% seen once; the top ten hold about a tenth. The sequencing used PBMCs from blood, collected more than 4 days after vaccination. Receptors were obtained from a man aged 45 to 65 who received an inactivated influenza vaccine. Both conserved end residues are part of each CDR3. The D gene is left open where the match is weak. Not every row has a clone size; where given, it reads once, few, many or a size class.

j_call clone_size v_call d_call cdr3_aa cdr3_nt
TRBJ1-1 NA TRBV30 NA CAWSSAGRVNTEAFF TGTGCCTGGAGTTCCGCAGGGAGGGTGAACACTGAAGCTTTCTTT
TRBJ2-7 few TRBV20-1 NA CSVRKGQSYEQYF TGCAGTGTAAGGAAGGGTCAATCCTACGAGCAGTACTTC
TRBJ2-5 few TRBV20-1 NA CSASTGTGETQYF TGCAGTGCTAGTACAGGAACGGGGGAGACCCAGTACTTC
TRBJ2-5 NA TRBV7-2 TRBD2 CASSFSGGRGTQYF TGTGCCAGCAGCTTCAGCGGGGGGCGGGGGACCCAGTACTTC
TRBJ2-7 many TRBV3-1 NA CASSSHDQEQYF TGTGCCAGCAGCAGCCACGACCAGGAGCAGTACTTC
TRBJ2-7 NA TRBV20-1 NA CSARDVRYEQYF TGCAGTGCTAGAGATGTCCGCTACGAGCAGTACTTC
TRBJ2-1 NA TRBV20-1 NA CSARDWEEQFF TGCAGTGCTAGAGATTGGGAGGAGCAGTTCTTC
TRBJ1-1 NA TRBV6-2/TRBV6-3 NA CASSYGGLGTEAFF TGTGCCAGCAGTTACGGTGGGCTTGGCACTGAAGCTTTCTTT
TRBJ2-1 NA TRBV10-3 TRBD1 CAIRPGQGLINEQFF TGTGCCATCAGACCGGGACAGGGGTTGATAAATGAGCAGTTCTTC
TRBJ2-7 few TRBV4-2 TRBD2 CASSLGTSGRSDEQYF TGTGCCAGCAGCCTCGGGACTAGCGGGAGATCGGACGAGCAGTACTTC
TRBJ1-4 few TRBV11-2 NA CASSPGAGANEKLFF TGTGCCAGCAGCCCCGGCGCAGGGGCTAATGAAAAACTGTTTTTT
TRBJ2-2 NA TRBV28 NA CASSPWTAHTGELFF TGTGCCAGCAGTCCGTGGACGGCCCACACCGGGGAGCTGTTTTTT